This is a list of T cell receptor beta chains from one sample in a study of blood T cell repertoires in COVID-19. The assay was immunoSEQ multiplex PCR, and TCRdb's table has in-frame clones only and misses some. The sample records a few hundred thousand clones, roughly 86% being singletons. Sequenced input: peripheral blood. All receptors derive from a man between 18 and 29 years old with active or convalescent COVID-19. Both conserved end residues are part of each CDR3. The D gene is left open where the match is weak. Rows may omit the clone size; those that give it use once, few, many or a size class.

j_gene,d_gene,v_gene,abundance,CDR3aa,CDR3nt
TRBJ2-7,NA,TRBV6-6,NA,CAGSPAGATYEQYF,TGTGCCGGCAGCCCGGCAGGGGCGACCTACGAGCAGTACTTC
TRBJ1-2,TRBD1,TRBV12-3/TRBV12-4,NA,CASSWTGDYGYTF,TGTGCCAGCAGTTGGACAGGGGACTATGGCTACACCTTC
TRBJ1-3,TRBD1,TRBV9,NA,CASSDPGQGRDTIYF,TGTGCCAGCAGCGATCCGGGACAGGGGCGAGACACCATATATTTT
TRBJ1-5,NA,TRBV7-9,NA,CASSLQGDQPQHF,TGTGCCAGCAGCTTACAGGGTGATCAGCCCCAGCATTTT
TRBJ1-1,NA,TRBV13,once,CASSPLGLRNTEAFF,TGTGCCAGCAGCCCCCTGGGACTGAGGAACACTGAAGCTTTCTTT
TRBJ1-2,TRBD1,TRBV7-9,NA,CASSPGTGGSTYGYTF,TGTGCCAGCAGCCCCGGGACAGGGGGCTCGACCTATGGCTACACCTTC
TRBJ2-2,NA,TRBV5-1,NA,CASSLGRLGGTGELFF,TGCGCCAGCAGCTTGGGACGCCTTGGCGGCACCGGGGAGCTGTTTTTT
TRBJ1-6,TRBD1,TRBV7-2,NA,CASSSPTSRTGPMNSPLHF,TGTGCCAGCAGCTCCCCAACAAGCCGGACAGGGCCCATGAATTCACCCCTCCACTTT
TRBJ1-1,TRBD1,TRBV6-2/TRBV6-3,NA,CASSYGPGGSLDEAFF,TGTGCCAGCAGTTACGGTCCAGGGGGCTCATTAGACGAAGCTTTCTTT
TRBJ2-7,NA,TRBV4-3,NA,CASSQEWGLREQYF,TGCGCCAGCAGCCAGGAATGGGGCTTGAGGGAGCAGTACTTC
TRBJ2-7,NA,TRBV19,NA,CASSIPPGPYEQYF,TGTGCCAGTAGTATACCCCCAGGCCCCTACGAGCAGTACTTC
TRBJ2-3,NA,TRBV2,NA,CASSRRGGGRGTDTQYF,TGTGCCAGCAGTCGGAGAGGGGGGGGGCGAGGCACAGATACGCAGTATTTT
TRBJ1-2,NA,TRBV3-1/TRBV3-2,NA,CASSQIQGGYTF,TGTGCCAGCAGCCAAATTCAGGGTGGCTACACCTTC
TRBJ2-7,TRBD1,TRBV5-1,NA,CASSLVAGGLNEQYF,TGCGCCAGCAGCTTGGTTGCAGGGGGCCTAAACGAGCAGTACTTC
TRBJ1-1,TRBD1,TRBV13,NA,CASTLGQGAAEAFF,TGTGCCAGCACCCTCGGACAGGGGGCGGCTGAAGCTTTCTTT
TRBJ2-1,NA,TRBV7-9,NA,CASSLGQGSYNEQFF,TGTGCCAGCAGCTTAGGTCAGGGGTCCTACAATGAGCAGTTCTTC
TRBJ1-5,NA,TRBV20-1,NA,CSARGLGPQHF,TGCAGTGCTAGGGGACTGGGGCCCCAGCATTTT
TRBJ1-2,TRBD1,TRBV4-2,NA,CASSQDQGQGRGYTF,TGTGCCAGCAGCCAAGATCAGGGACAGGGTCGCGGCTACACCTTC
TRBJ1-3,TRBD1,TRBV7-6,NA,CASTGTGNRLSGNTIYF,TGTGCCAGTACCGGGACAGGGAATCGTCTTTCTGGAAACACCATATATTTT
TRBJ2-1,TRBD1,TRBV13,NA,CASSLPSGGIGEQFF,TGTGCCAGCAGCTTACCGTCAGGGGGCATCGGTGAGCAGTTCTTC
TRBJ1-2,TRBD1,TRBV27,NA,CASSRTGEGTIYGYTF,TGTGCCAGCAGTCGGACAGGGGAGGGAACGATATATGGCTACACCTTC
TRBJ2-3,NA,TRBV24-1,NA,CATSARDSLTQYF,TGTGCCACCAGTGCCCGAGACAGTCTTACGCAGTATTTT
TRBJ1-5,NA,TRBV5-6,NA,CASSLQGSNQPQHF,TGTGCCAGCAGCTTGCAGGGGAGCAATCAGCCCCAGCATTTT
TRBJ1-5,NA,TRBV3-1/TRBV3-2,NA,CASSPSSNQPQHF,TGTGCCAGCAGCCCGAGTAGCAATCAGCCCCAGCATTTT
TRBJ1-4,NA,TRBV5-1,NA,CASSSGVPTPNEKLFF,TGCGCCAGCAGCTCAGGGGTCCCGACACCTAATGAAAAACTGTTTTTT
TRBJ1-2,NA,TRBV16,NA,CASRPLTQGNYTF,TGTGCCAGCAGACCACTGACGCAGGGTAACTACACCTTC
TRBJ2-7,NA,TRBV7-2,NA,CASSLRLAGAAYEQYF,TGTGCCAGCAGCTTACGGTTGGCAGGGGCGGCCTACGAGCAGTACTTC
TRBJ1-4,TRBD1,TRBV6-2/TRBV6-3,NA,CASSYGAGTGLSLFF,TGTGCCAGCAGTTACGGGGCCGGGACAGGACTCTCACTGTTTTTT
TRBJ2-3,NA,TRBV2,once,CASTWTSTDTQYF,TGTGCCAGCACTTGGACTAGCACAGATACGCAGTATTTT
TRBJ1-2,NA,TRBV19,NA,CASSIRGDYGYTF,TGTGCCAGTAGTATCAGGGGAGACTATGGCTACACCTTC
TRBJ1-2,NA,TRBV9,NA,CASSVDARGTANYGYTF,TGTGCCAGCAGCGTAGATGCAAGGGGTACAGCTAACTATGGCTACACCTTC
TRBJ1-1,NA,TRBV19,NA,CARRTGRRGYTEAFF,TGTGCCAGGAGAACAGGGCGTCGTGGGTACACTGAAGCTTTCTTT
TRBJ2-2,TRBD2,TRBV24-1,few,CATQRGVAGELFF,TGTGCCACCCAGCGGGGAGTAGCCGGGGAGCTGTTTTTT
TRBJ2-1,NA,TRBV7-9,NA,CASSPNLRDKAQQFF,TGTGCCAGCAGCCCTAACCTCCGGGACAAGGCCCAGCAGTTCTTC
TRBJ2-7,NA,TRBV11-1,NA,CASSTRDTPGTEQYF,TGTGCCAGCAGCACCCGGGACACCCCTGGCACCGAGCAGTACTTC
TRBJ1-1,NA,TRBV19,NA,CASSSESNTEAFF,TGTGCCAGTAGTTCGGAGTCGAACACTGAAGCTTTCTTT
TRBJ2-7,NA,TRBV7-8,NA,CASSLTPTSRPYEQYF,TGTGCCAGCAGCTTAACCCCGACTAGTAGGCCCTACGAGCAGTACTTC
TRBJ2-5,TRBD1,TRBV7-6,once,CASSLVTGGQETQYF,TGTGCCAGCAGCTTAGTAACAGGGGGCCAAGAGACCCAGTACTTC
TRBJ1-1,NA,TRBV23-1,few,CASSQVRHQRAFF,TGCGCCAGCAGTCAAGTAAGGCACCAGAGGGCTTTCTTT
TRBJ2-5,NA,TRBV5-1,NA,CASSLGGSQETQYF,TGCGCCAGCAGCTTGGGTGGCAGCCAAGAGACCCAGTACTTC
TRBJ2-3,NA,TRBV27,NA,CASSPLEASTDTQYF,TGTGCCAGCAGTCCCCTAGAAGCTAGCACAGATACGCAGTATTTT
TRBJ2-7,NA,TRBV27,NA,CASSPMRGGAYEQYF,TGTGCCAGCAGCCCCATGAGGGGGGGCGCCTACGAGCAGTACTTC
TRBJ1-2,NA,TRBV25-1,NA,CASSGAANYGYTF,TGTGCCAGCAGTGGAGCGGCAAACTATGGCTACACCTTC
TRBJ2-5,NA,TRBV2,NA,CASIIGLPQETQYF,TGTGCCAGCATCATAGGACTCCCTCAAGAGACCCAGTACTTC
TRBJ2-7,TRBD1,TRBV10-3,NA,CASGDRAGEQYF,TGTGCCAGCGGGGACAGGGCGGGCGAGCAGTACTTC
TRBJ1-4,NA,TRBV4-1,NA,CASRDILATNEKLFF,TGCGCCAGCCGCGACATCCTTGCAACTAATGAAAAACTGTTTTTT
TRBJ2-2,NA,TRBV6-4,NA,CASSVEVITGELFF,TGTGCCAGCAGTGTGGAGGTCATCACCGGGGAGCTGTTTTTT
TRBJ2-2,TRBD1,TRBV3-1/TRBV3-2,NA,CASSPFGTVNTGELFF,TGTGCCAGCAGCCCCTTCGGGACAGTCAACACCGGGGAGCTGTTTTTT
TRBJ1-4,NA,TRBV7-9,NA,CASSLGTVPNEKLFF,TGTGCCAGCAGCTTAGGGACAGTTCCGAATGAAAAACTGTTTTTT
TRBJ1-1,NA,TRBV2,NA,CASSDPGGWGTEAFF,TGTGCCAGCAGTGATCCTGGGGGCTGGGGCACTGAAGCTTTCTTT
TRBJ1-2,NA,TRBV7-2,once,CASSHPGDGDYGYTF,TGTGCCAGCAGCCATCCAGGGGACGGGGACTATGGCTACACCTTC
TRBJ1-1,NA,TRBV7-9,NA,CASSLGVGMNTEAFF,TGTGCCAGCAGCTTAGGGGTCGGGATGAACACTGAAGCTTTCTTT
TRBJ2-5,TRBD2,TRBV9,NA,CASSVDPGGGETQYF,TGTGCCAGCAGCGTAGATCCGGGGGGAGGAGAGACCCAGTACTTC